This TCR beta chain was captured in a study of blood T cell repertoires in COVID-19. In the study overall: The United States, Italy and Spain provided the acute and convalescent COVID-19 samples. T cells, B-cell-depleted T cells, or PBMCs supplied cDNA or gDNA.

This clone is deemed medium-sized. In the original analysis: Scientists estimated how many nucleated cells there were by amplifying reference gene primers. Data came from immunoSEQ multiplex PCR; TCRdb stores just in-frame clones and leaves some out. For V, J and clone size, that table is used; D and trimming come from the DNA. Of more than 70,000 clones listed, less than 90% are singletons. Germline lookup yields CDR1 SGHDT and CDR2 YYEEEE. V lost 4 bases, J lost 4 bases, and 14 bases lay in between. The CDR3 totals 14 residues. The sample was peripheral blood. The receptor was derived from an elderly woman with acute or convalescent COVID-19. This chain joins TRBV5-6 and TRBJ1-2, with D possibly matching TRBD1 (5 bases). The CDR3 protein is CASSVYRQFYGYTF. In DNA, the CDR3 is TGTGCCAGCAGCGTTTACAGGCAATTCTATGGCTACACCTTC.